This TCR beta chain was captured in a study of OX40 agonist ivuxolimab in advanced cancers. Broader study findings: The study did not work out the antigen specificity of the expanded peripheral T cells.

Produced via immunoSEQ multiplex PCR; TCRdb's table is partial and in-frame only. This table holds fewer than 85,000 clones, over 60% found once. The CDR3 has 14 residues. V shed 3 bases and J 7 bases; nucleotides not matched to a gene: 1. CDR1 and CDR2 from the germline V gene are SGHNT and YYREEE (reference sequence). This clone was detected a few times. The target antigen is unknown. The starting material was CD4+ or CD8+ T cells sorted from blood, obtained in a trial of the OX40 agonist ivuxolimab. This clonotype was sampled from an adult with an advanced solid tumor such as melanoma, head and neck, liver or kidney cancer. This sequence joins TRBV5-4 and TRBJ1-6, with 10 bases that match TRBD1. The chain's CDR3 is CASSWDRGNSPLHF. DNA of the CDR3: TGTGCCAGCAGCTGGGACAGGGGAAATTCACCCCTCCACTTT.